The 16 T cell receptor beta chains below come from one sample, sequenced in a study of cytotoxic CD8 clonotypes in ibrutinib-treated CLL. Profiling relied on immunoSEQ multiplex PCR, and the TCRdb table lists in-frame clones only, not all of them. This sample has over 100,000 clones, with 75% to 90% found just once. The sequences come from PBMCs, collected after 24 months of ibrutinib treatment. These receptors were taken from a human donor with chronic lymphocytic leukemia.

The rearrangement uses TRBV18 and TRBJ2-1; 8 bases match TRBD2. Trimming took 6 bases from V and 8 from J; bases not matched to a gene: 15. The CDR3 length is 16 residues. CDR1 KGHSH and CDR2 LQKENI come from the germline V gene. The CDR3 bases are TGTGCCAGCTCTCCCTCGATGTTAGCGGGATTCCATGAGCAGTTCTTC. Its protein is CASSPSMLAGFHEQFF. The full variable domain, its missing parts supplied by reference TRBV18 and TRBJ2-1, is NAGVMQNPRHLVRRRGQEARLRCSPMKGHSHVYWYRQLPEEGLKFMVYLQKENIIDESGMPKERFSAEFPKEGPSILRIQQVVRGDSAAYFCASSPSMLAGFHEQFFGPGTRLTVL.

This clone was picked up one time. The rearrangement joins TRBV5-1 to TRBJ2-1; 9 bases are a match to TRBD2. V shed 0 bases, J shed 5 bases, and the junction held 3 bases outside the gene matches. This CDR3 spans 15 amino acids. CDR1 is SGHRS, CDR2 YFSETQ, per germline. The CDR3 sequence is CASSLETSGDNEQFF. Here the CDR3 DNA reads TGCGCCAGCAGCTTGGAGACTAGCGGTGACAATGAGCAGTTCTTC.

This clone was seen more than once but under ten times. The chain couples TRBV10-3 to TRBJ1-1; the match to TRBD1 covers 11 bases. CDR3 length equals 14 residues. Germline V gene data show CDR1 as ENHRY and CDR2 as SYGVKD. After removal of 5 bases from V and 4 bases from J, the junction contained 3 bases not matched to a gene. CDR3 residues: CAISTGQGVTEAFF. DNA of the CDR3: TGTGCCATCAGTACGGGACAGGGGGTCACTGAAGCTTTCTTT.

The chain has TRBV6-9 and TRBJ2-7; D might be TRBD1 (5 bases). The CDR3 runs to 14 residues. Germline assignment: CDR1 MNHGY and CDR2 SVAAGI. The V and J ends lost 3 bases and 6 bases respectively, with 15 bases between them. The CDR3: CASSYDSFSAEQYF. Here the CDR3 DNA reads TGTGCCAGCAGTTACGACAGCTTCAGCGCCGAGCAGTACTTC.

This sequence joins TRBV10-3 and TRBJ2-1; the D is unclear. V shed 2 bases and J shed 7 bases, with 9 bases lying between them. The CDR3 extends over 13 amino acids. Germline V CDR1 and CDR2: ENHRY, SYGVKD. The CDR3 loop reads CAISEQERNEQFF. The CDR3 DNA reads as TGTGCCATCAGTGAGCAGGAACGGAATGAGCAGTTCTTC.

The rearrangement joins TRBV20-1 to TRBJ2-1; tentative D call: TRBD2 (5 bases). In germline, CDR1 is DFQATT, CDR2 SNEGSKA (reference sequence). The CDR3 is 11 amino acids. V shed 0 bases and J shed 12 bases, with 9 bases lying between them. This CDR3 reads CSARDRRAQFF. The CDR3 nucleotides read TGCAGTGCTAGAGATCGGCGGGCGCAGTTCTTC.

The genes are TRBV19 and TRBJ2-7, with D maybe TRBD1 (6 bases). CDR1 is LNHDA and CDR2 is SQIVND in the germline V gene (reference sequence). The CDR3 loop spans 15 amino acids. Trimming took off 1 base at V and 1 base at J, with 11 bases between the two ends. CDR3 sequence: CASSIGFGQSYEQYF. The DNA of the CDR3 is TGTGCCAGTAGTATAGGGTTCGGACAGTCCTACGAGCAGTACTTC.

The chain carries TRBV28 and TRBJ1-5; 8 bases agree with TRBD1. V lost 3 bases, J lost 3 bases, and 4 bases stayed unmatched. CDR3 length equals 15 residues. The germline V gene has CDR1 MDHEN and CDR2 SYDVKM. CDR3 nucleotide sequence: TGTGCCAGCAGTTTGGGGACAGGCTTCAATCAGCCCCAGCATTTT. Translation: CASSLGTGFNQPQHF.

V gene TRBV2 combines with J gene TRBJ2-4; 7 bases agree with TRBD2. V dropped 4 bases and J dropped 2; count of bases not matched to a gene: 5. CDR1 is SNHLY and CDR2 is FYNNEI in the germline V gene. The CDR3 has 15 amino acids. CDR3 nucleotides: TGTGCCAGCAGTGCGCAGCGGGGTACCAAAAACATTCAGTACTTC. Translated: CASSAQRGTKNIQYF.

CDR3 region: CASSAYGDYTREQYF. The CDR3 nucleotides are TGTGCCAGCAGCGCTTATGGGGACTACACCAGGGAGCAGTACTTC. This chain joins TRBV6-6 and TRBJ2-7, with 7 nucleotides matching TRBD2. The V gene's germline CDR1 is MNHNY and CDR2 SVGAGI (reference sequence). Trimming at V came to 6 bases and at J to 7 bases, leaving 15 bases not matched to a gene. The CDR3 runs 15 residues.

J is TRBJ2-4 and V is TRBV7-8, with a weak D call TRBD2 (6 bases). Germline loops: CDR1 SGHVS, CDR2 FQNEAQ. V lost 3 bases and J lost 10, with 10 bases in between. The CDR3 has 12 amino acids. The CDR3 loop reads CASSFQGGIQYF. CDR3 DNA sequence: TGTGCCAGCAGCTTCCAGGGAGGAATTCAGTACTTC.

The CDR3 DNA reads as TGCGCCAGCAGCCAAGATCTAGTAGGGGGCTCCTACGAGCAGTACTTC. Protein product: CASSQDLVGGSYEQYF. V gene TRBV4-3 combines with J gene TRBJ2-7, with D maybe TRBD1 (6 bases). Germline V gene sequence: CDR1 LGHNA, CDR2 YSLEER. V dropped 0 bases and J dropped 0 bases, with 12 bases sitting between them. The CDR3 has 16 residues.

V and J are TRBV6-5 and TRBJ2-7; TRBD2 aligns across 11 bases. In germline, CDR1 is MNHEY, CDR2 SVGAGI. The CDR3 loop spans 15 amino acids. V gave up 6 bases and J gave up 5 bases; unmatched junction bases: 9. The CDR3 DNA is TGTGCCAGCAGCCAGGTAGCGGGAGGGGGGAACGAGCAGTACTTC. It codes for CASSQVAGGGNEQYF.

The chain has TRBV7-9 and TRBJ1-5, with D unclear. V gave up 5 bases and J gave up 7 bases, with 12 bases separating them. This CDR3 has 13 amino acids. Looked up from germline, CDR1 is SEHNR and CDR2 is FQNEAQ (reference sequence). In DNA form, the CDR3 reads TGTGCCAGCAGCCAATCGGCCGGCCAGCCCCAGCATTTT. It specifies CASSQSAGQPQHF.

The chain combines TRBV25-1 with TRBJ1-6; D ambiguous. Germline V lookup: CDR1 MGHDK, CDR2 SYGVNS. The V end was cut by 6 bases, the J end by 7 bases, with 13 bases between. CDR3 length equals 14 residues. The CDR3 loop reads CASREGRTNSPLHF. Written as DNA, the CDR3 is TGTGCCAGCAGGGAGGGCCGAACGAATTCACCCCTCCACTTT.

This clone showed up many times. The chain has TRBV4-1 and TRBJ2-3; TRBD2 matches 7 bases. Germline values: CDR1 MGHRA, CDR2 YSYEKL. The V segment lost 1 base and the J segment 12 bases; nucleotides outside the gene matches: 4. CDR3 length equals 12 residues. The CDR3 loop is CASSQGLALQYF. In DNA form, the CDR3 reads TGCGCCAGCAGCCAAGGACTAGCCCTACAGTATTTT.